The text below deals with one T cell receptor (beta chain). This CDR3 contains 14 residues. CDR1 and CDR2 (germline): SNHLY, FYNNEI. V dropped 7 bases and J dropped 0 bases, with 12 bases sitting between them. Assay: immunoSEQ multiplex PCR; the TCRdb copy retains only in-frame clones and omits some. This sample has 250,000 to 350,000 clones, with more than 70% found just once. This sample was taken from a study of blood T cell repertoires in COVID-19. Study summary: PBMCs, B-cell-depleted T cells, or T cells were the source of the cDNA or gDNA that made up the material.

Sequencing was carried out using peripheral blood. This clonotype was obtained from a woman under 40 with COVID-19, enrolled during active disease. This chain joins TRBV2 and TRBJ1-2; possible D gene TRBD1, 6 bases. As DNA, the CDR3 is TGTGCCAGCACTCAGGGGTTAGCTAACTATGGCTACACCTTC. It yields the protein CASTQGLANYGYTF. Full variable domain (outside the CDR3, taken from reference TRBV2 and TRBJ1-2): EPEVTQTPSHQVTQMGQEVILRCVPISNHLYFYWYRQILGQKVEFLVSFYNNEISEKSEIFDDQFSVERPDGSNFTLKIRSTKLEDSAMYFCASTQGLANYGYTFGSGTRLTVV.